This TCR beta chain originates from a study of cytomegalovirus exposure and HLA in healthy donors. PCR involved 60 Vbeta and 13 Jbeta primers. Libraries were prepared by immunoSEQ multiplex PCR; TCRdb keeps only in-frame clonotypes and omits some of them. The data contain some 140,000 clones, 60% to 75% of them singletons. This clone was observed a handful of times. This CDR3 spans 15 amino acids. Trimming cost V 5 bases and J 5 bases; bases outside gene matches: 8. CDR1 is SGHAT, CDR2 FQNNGV, per germline. The TCR was taken from a man between 18 and 35 years old in good health and CMV-seronegative. The chain joins TRBV11-2 to TRBJ1-4; 7 nucleotides line up with TRBD1. What was sequenced was PBMCs. CDR3 in DNA: TGTGCCAGCAGCGGCAGACAGGGTCGGAATGAAAAACTGTTTTTT. Protein sequence: CASSGRQGRNEKLFF.